Below are 13 T cell receptor beta chains sequenced from a single sample in a study of shared clonotypes between healthy human individuals. Assay: immunoSEQ multiplex PCR; the TCRdb copy retains only in-frame clones and omits some. This sample yields 1.6 million or so clones, of which 95% to 97% are seen a single time; approximately 1% belongs to the top ten. The sample was naive CD4+ T cells sorted from blood. Subset meaning: CD45RA+ positively selected. The origin of the receptors is a young man in good health.

In regard to this clone: The sample holds other DNA sequences that translate to the same CDR3. The chain recombines TRBV6-5 with TRBJ1-2, with a weak D call TRBD1 (6 bases). Germline CDR1 and CDR2: MNHEY and SVGAGI. This CDR3 has 13 amino acids. V lost 0 bases to trimming and J lost 8 bases, with 10 bases between them. The CDR3 protein is CASSYSTGYGYTF. CDR3 bases: TGTGCCAGCAGTTACTCGACAGGTTACGGCTACACCTTC.

The V and J genes are TRBV27 and TRBJ2-1; D may be TRBD2 (6 bases). Germline CDR1 MNHEY, CDR2 SMNVEV (reference sequence). Trimming left V 3 bases short and J 0 bases short, with 15 bases between. CDR3 size: 17 residues. The CDR3 spells CASSFRFAGSSYNEQFF. CDR3 in DNA: TGTGCCAGCAGTTTTCGATTTGCCGGGAGCTCCTACAATGAGCAGTTCTTC.

The chain links TRBV5-1 to TRBJ1-4, with D possibly matching TRBD1 (5 bases). CDR1 is SGHRS and CDR2 is YFSETQ in the germline V gene. The CDR3 spans 18 residues. V lost 0 bases, J lost 7 bases, and 22 bases lay in between. The CDR3 spells CASSLDGLGRGDSEKLFF. Written as DNA, the CDR3 is TGCGCCAGCAGCTTGGATGGGTTGGGACGAGGGGATAGTGAAAAACTGTTTTTT.

This rearrangement joins TRBV5-4 to TRBJ2-7; 9 bases fit TRBD2. Germline loops: CDR1 SGHNT, CDR2 YYREEE (reference sequence). V trimming: 0 bases; J trimming: 3 bases; junction bases outside the gene matches: 4. The CDR3 loop spans 15 amino acids. The CDR3: CASSLELAGFYEQYF. The CDR3 coding sequence is TGTGCCAGCAGCTTGGAACTAGCGGGTTTCTACGAGCAGTACTTC.

About this clone: This specimen includes other DNA sequences encoding the same CDR3. The chain joins TRBV28 to TRBJ2-6, with D possibly being TRBD1 (6 bases). CDR3 length equals 13 residues. The V end was cut by 8 bases, the J end by 4 bases, with 9 bases between. Germline V gene sequence: CDR1 MDHEN, CDR2 SYDVKM. CDR3 nucleotides: TGTGCCAGCTCAGGGGCCGGGGCCAACGTCCTGACTTTC. This gives the protein CASSGAGANVLTF.

This clone was seen a single time. The rearrangement links TRBV7-6 to TRBJ2-1; a weak D match, TRBD2 (5 bases). Germline V gene data show CDR1 as SGHVS and CDR2 as FNYEAQ. The CDR3 has 15 amino acids. Trimming shortened V by 6 bases and J by 1 base, and 13 bases separated the two germline ends. As DNA, the CDR3 is TGTGCCAGCAGTTCCCTCCGGGGTTCCTACAATGAGCAGTTCTTC. Amino acids: CASSSLRGSYNEQFF.

The chain carries TRBV11-2 and TRBJ1-4; perhaps TRBD1 as D (5 bases). The CDR3 is 17 residues long. The germline CDR1 and CDR2 sequences are SGHAT and FQNNGV. The V end was cut by 3 bases, the J end by 10 bases, with 24 bases between. The CDR3 sequence: CASSFLPQGPGTRKLFF. The DNA for the CDR3 is TGTGCCAGCAGCTTCCTACCCCAGGGTCCTGGAACTCGAAAACTGTTTTTT.

The chain has TRBV6-4 and TRBJ2-1; TRBD2 aligns across 8 bases. V lost 9 bases and J lost 6; bases outside the gene matches: 10. The V gene's germline CDR1 is MRHNA and CDR2 SNTAGT. The CDR3 has 14 residues. The CDR3 DNA sequence: TGTGCCAGTCGGGGGGTAGCGGGAAGCAATGAGCAGTTCTTC. Protein: CASRGVAGSNEQFF.

The CDR3 protein is CASTSSRGARDEQFF. The CDR3 bases are TGTGCCAGCACTTCTTCCCGGGGGGCGCGGGATGAGCAGTTCTTC. The chain is built from TRBV7-8 and TRBJ2-1, with D possibly being TRBD2 (7 bases). Germline V gives CDR1 SGHVS, CDR2 FQNEAQ. CDR3 length: 15 residues. The V end was cut by 7 bases, the J end by 8 bases, with 21 bases between.

J is TRBJ2-5 and V is TRBV5-6; D is perhaps TRBD2 (6 bases). Looked up from germline, CDR1 is SGHDT and CDR2 is YYEEEE. Trimming left V 0 bases short and J 2 bases short, with 11 bases between. The CDR3 sequence is 15 residues long. DNA for the CDR3: TGTGCCAGCAGCTTGGGCCTGACTAGACAAGAGACCCAGTACTTC. Its translation: CASSLGLTRQETQYF. Variable domain in full (rest from reference TRBV5-6 and TRBJ2-5): DAGVTQSPTHLIKTRGQQVTLRCSPKSGHDTVSWYQQALGQGPQFIFQYYEEEERQRGNFPDRFSGHQFPNYSSELNVNALLLGDSALYLCASSLGLTRQETQYFGPGTRLLVL.

This chain links TRBV2 with TRBJ2-3; 7 nucleotides line up with TRBD2. Germline V gives CDR1 SNHLY, CDR2 FYNNEI. The CDR3 has 14 amino acids. V was clipped by 1 base and J by 6 bases; unmatched bases: 4. This CDR3 is CASSEGGGSDTQYF. CDR3 coding DNA: TGTGCCAGCAGTGAAGGGGGGGGATCTGATACGCAGTATTTT.

V gene TRBV2 combines with J gene TRBJ2-7; TRBD2 is a possible D gene (5 bases). Germline V lookup: CDR1 SNHLY, CDR2 FYNNEI. Trimming shortened V by 4 bases and J by 8 bases, and 18 bases separated the two germline ends. The CDR3 length is 14 residues. The CDR3 protein is CASSVGEDSGKQYF. CDR3 in DNA: TGTGCCAGCAGTGTTGGAGAAGACTCGGGGAAGCAGTACTTC.

The chain employs TRBV27 and TRBJ2-2; either TRBD1 or TRBD2 may fit D (6 bases each). Trimming left V 3 bases short and J 4 bases short, with 12 bases between. Germline CDR1 reads MNHEY; CDR2 reads SMNVEV (reference sequence). CDR3 length: 15 amino acids. The DNA for the CDR3 is TGTGCCAGCAGTTTGACGGGGGCGCCCACCGGGGAGCTGTTTTTT. Residues: CASSLTGAPTGELFF.